This TCR beta chain came from a study of vaccination and CD4 T cells after COVID-19. Note on this clonotype: Its antigen is not known.

Stated treatment: roughly ten-day PBMC culture with coronavirus spike peptide pools or control peptides (ViraFEST assay). Cultured CD4+ T cell DNA was sequenced using the Oncomine TCR Beta short-read assay. After culture, CD4+ T cells served as the source for genomic DNA extraction. TCRdb used MiXCR to reprocess the PCR reads, holding one entry per CDR3 protein. This sample yields 3,000 to 4,500 distinct CDR3 sequences, of which approximately 31% are seen a single time; approximately 30% belongs to the top ten. This TCR was sampled from a human donor who had recovered from COVID-19. Sequences were obtained from CD4+ T cells from blood, cultured in vitro.

CDR3 sequence (DNA): TGTGCCAGCAGCTCCGGACTGTGGAACACCGGGGAGCTGTTTTTT. It specifies CASSSGLWNTGELFF. The J gene is TRBJ2-2, the V gene TRBV7-3, with D possibly being TRBD2 (5 bases). CDR1 and CDR2 from the germline V gene are SGHTA and FQGTGA. The CDR3 consists of 15 residues. V shed 4 bases and J shed 1 base, with 10 bases lying between them. The entire variable domain, with the rest obtained from reference TRBV7-3 and TRBJ2-2, is as follows: GAGVSQTPSNKVTEKGKYVELRCDPISGHTALYWYRQSLGQGPEFLIYFQGTGAADDSGLPNDRFFAVRPEGSVSTLKIQRTERGDSAVYLCASSSGLWNTGELFFGEGSRLTVL.